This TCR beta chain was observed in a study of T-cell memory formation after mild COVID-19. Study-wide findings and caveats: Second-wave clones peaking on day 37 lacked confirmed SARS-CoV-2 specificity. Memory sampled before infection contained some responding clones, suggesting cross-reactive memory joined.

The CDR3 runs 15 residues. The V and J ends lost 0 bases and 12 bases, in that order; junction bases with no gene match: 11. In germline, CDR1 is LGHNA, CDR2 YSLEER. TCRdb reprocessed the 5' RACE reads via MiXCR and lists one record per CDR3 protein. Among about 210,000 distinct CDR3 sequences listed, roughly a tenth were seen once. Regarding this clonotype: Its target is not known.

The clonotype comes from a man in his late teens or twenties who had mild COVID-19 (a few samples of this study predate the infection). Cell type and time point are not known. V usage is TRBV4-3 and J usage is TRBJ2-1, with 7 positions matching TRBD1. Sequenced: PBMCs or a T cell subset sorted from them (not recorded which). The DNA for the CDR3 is TGCGCCAGCAGCCAAGATTCCGGGACAGAGGTTGGGCAGTTCTTC. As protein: CASSQDSGTEVGQFF.